The clone carrying this T cell receptor beta chain was counted a single time. Its antigen is currently unknown. The junction does not match germline at one end; this may be a read error. This sample was included in a study of tumor-infiltrating lymphocytes in localized non-small cell lung cancer. Across the study: Resected tumor was paired with non-adjacent uninvolved lung from the same patient. Study-level points and caveats: Tumor T-cell fraction from TCR sequencing was not associated with recurrence-free survival (p = 0.61). Higher tumor T cell infiltration than in uninvolved lung was supported by TCRbeta sequencing. Technical variation could not be separated from intratumor heterogeneity here.

Sequencing used immunoSEQ multiplex PCR; TCRdb keeps in-frame clones, though not all of them. This table has 4,500 to 7,000 clones, around 80% appearing once. CDR3 size: 15 residues. CDR1 GTSNPN and CDR2 SVGIG come from the germline V gene (reference sequence). The V gene is TRBV30, the J gene TRBJ1-2; D is unclear. The material sequenced was lung tumor tissue. The clonotype comes from a human donor with non-small cell lung cancer. DNA for the CDR3: TGTGCCCGGAGTGTGTCCCGCGGAGGAAACTATGGCTACACCTTC. Its protein is CARSVSRGGNYGYTF.